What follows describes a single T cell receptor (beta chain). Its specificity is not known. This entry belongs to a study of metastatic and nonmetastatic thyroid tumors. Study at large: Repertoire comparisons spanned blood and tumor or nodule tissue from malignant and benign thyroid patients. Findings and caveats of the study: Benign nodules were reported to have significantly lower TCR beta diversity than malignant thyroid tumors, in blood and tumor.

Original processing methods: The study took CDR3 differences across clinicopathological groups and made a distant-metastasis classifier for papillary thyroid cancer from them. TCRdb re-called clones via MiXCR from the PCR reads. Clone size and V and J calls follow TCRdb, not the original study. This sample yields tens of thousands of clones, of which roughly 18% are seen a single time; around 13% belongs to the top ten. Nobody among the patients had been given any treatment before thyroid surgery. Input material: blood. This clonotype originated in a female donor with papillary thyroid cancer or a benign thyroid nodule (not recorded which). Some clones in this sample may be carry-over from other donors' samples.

This chain's CDR3 is CASSLVQGAGNEQYF. The DNA for the CDR3 is TGCGCCAGCAGCTTGGTACAGGGGGCGGGTAACGAGCAGTACTTC. V usage is TRBV5-1 and J usage is TRBJ2-7; 9 bases align to TRBD1. Trimming removed 0 bases from V and 5 bases from J; junction bases left unmatched: 6. Germline V gene lookup returns CDR1 SGHRS and CDR2 YFSETQ. The CDR3 spans 15 residues.